This T cell receptor (beta chain) was recovered during a study of blood T cell repertoires in COVID-19. Study-level background: The United States, Italy and Spain were the sources of the acute and convalescent COVID-19 samples. T cells, B-cell-depleted T cells, or PBMCs supplied cDNA or gDNA.

Seattle cases were enrolled at active infection and followed longitudinally. Trimming removed 1 base from V and 1 base from J, with 10 bases in between. The germline V gene encodes CDR1 LNHDA and CDR2 SQIVND (reference sequence). The CDR3 length is 15 residues. Clones were sequenced by immunoSEQ multiplex PCR, and TCRdb holds only the in-frame ones, with some missing. The sample includes about 480,000 clones, roughly nine tenths of them seen just once. The sequence was collected from a man aged 18 to 35 with COVID-19, enrolled during active disease. The sample was peripheral blood. The rearrangement uses TRBV19 and TRBJ1-2; D not certain. CDR3 region: CASSIGSKINYGYTF. CDR3 DNA sequence: TGTGCCAGTAGTATAGGGAGCAAGATTAACTATGGCTACACCTTC.